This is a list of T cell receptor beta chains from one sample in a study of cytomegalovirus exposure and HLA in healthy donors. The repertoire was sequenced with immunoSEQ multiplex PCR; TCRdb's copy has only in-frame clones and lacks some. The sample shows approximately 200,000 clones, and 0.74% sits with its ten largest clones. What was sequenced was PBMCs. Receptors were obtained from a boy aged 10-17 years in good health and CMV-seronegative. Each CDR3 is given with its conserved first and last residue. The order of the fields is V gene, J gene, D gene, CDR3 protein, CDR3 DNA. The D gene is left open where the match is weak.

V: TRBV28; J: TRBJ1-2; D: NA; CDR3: CASSLGGAVNYGYTF; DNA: TGTGCCAGCAGTTTAGGTGGGGCCGTTAACTATGGCTACACCTTC
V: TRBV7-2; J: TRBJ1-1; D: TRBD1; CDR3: CASSYLGQGAAFF; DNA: TGTGCCAGCAGCTACCTTGGACAGGGTGCCGCTTTCTTT
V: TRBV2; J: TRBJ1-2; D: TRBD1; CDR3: CASSEAGTGWKGYTF; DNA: TGTGCCAGCAGTGAAGCGGGGACAGGTTGGAAAGGCTACACCTTC
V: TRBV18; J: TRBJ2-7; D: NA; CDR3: CASSTSTDSYEQYF; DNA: TGTGCCAGCTCGACTAGTACCGACTCCTACGAGCAGTACTTC
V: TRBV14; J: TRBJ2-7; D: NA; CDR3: CASSLSGDFSYEQYF; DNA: TGTGCCAGCAGCCTCTCGGGGGACTTTAGCTACGAGCAGTACTTC
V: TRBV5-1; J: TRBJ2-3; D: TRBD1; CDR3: CASSFRGQGTDTQYF; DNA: TGCGCCAGCAGCTTCAGGGGACAGGGAACAGATACGCAGTATTTT
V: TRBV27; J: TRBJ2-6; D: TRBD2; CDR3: CASSLLRLAGRTSGANVLTF; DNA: TGTGCCAGCAGTTTATTACGACTAGCGGGGAGGACTTCTGGGGCCAACGTCCTGACTTTC
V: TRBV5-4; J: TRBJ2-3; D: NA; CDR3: CASSLDRGLTDTQYF; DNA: TGTGCCAGCAGCTTGGATAGGGGACTCACAGATACGCAGTATTTT
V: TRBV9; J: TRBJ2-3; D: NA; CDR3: CASSAPNVYTDTQYF; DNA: TGTGCCAGCAGCGCTCCTAATGTCTACACAGATACGCAGTATTTT
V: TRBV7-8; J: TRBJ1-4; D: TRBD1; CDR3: CASSLGGTVEKLFF; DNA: TGTGCCAGCAGCTTAGGTGGGACAGTTGAAAAACTGTTTTTT
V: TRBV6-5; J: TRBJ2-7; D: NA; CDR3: CASSYSRPGGQGEQYF; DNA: TGTGCCAGCAGTTACTCGAGGCCGGGGGGCCAGGGCGAGCAGTACTTC
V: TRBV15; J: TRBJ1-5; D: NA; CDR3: CATSRPQGNQPQHF; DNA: TGTGCCACCAGCAGACCTCAGGGGAATCAGCCCCAGCATTTT
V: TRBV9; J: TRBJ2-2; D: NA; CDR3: CASSPRGSGTGELFF; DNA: TGTGCCAGCAGCCCTAGGGGTAGTGGCACCGGGGAGCTGTTTTTT